This TCR beta chain comes out of a study of T cells in Graves' hyperthyroidism and ophthalmopathy. Orbital computed tomography and thyroid ultrasound, together with serum TRAb and thyroxine and clinical symptoms, were used for diagnoses. Deletions cut 0 bases from V and 5 bases from J, with 10 bases between. Germline loops: CDR1 MNHEY, CDR2 SVGAGI. CDR3 size: 14 residues. From RNA transcripts, TCR beta CDR3 regions were amplified. First-round RT-PCR targeting the TCR CDR3 was performed with the HTBI primer set. TCRdb reprocessed the multiplex PCR reads via MiXCR and lists one record per CDR3 protein. Here the sample spans around 560,000 distinct CDR3 sequences, 15% to 20% being singletons.

V and J are TRBV6-5 and TRBJ2-5, with D perhaps matching TRBD2 (6 bases). This sequence was found in a woman under 30 with Graves' hyperthyroidism. Material for sequencing was blood. CDR3 DNA: TGTGCCAGCAGTTACTCGATAGGGACTGAGACCCAGTACTTC. Its translation is CASSYSIGTETQYF.